This record concerns one TCR beta chain sequence. The antigen is unknown. This record comes from a study of CD8+ T cells in alopecia areata. Study-wide points: The study found TCR sharing across patients less clear than in mice, possibly for HLA reasons. Scalp samples also yield sequences from resident alphabeta T cells of normal skin.

The authors extracted RNA and reverse transcribed it into cDNA as the sequencing template. Produced via immunoSEQ multiplex PCR; TCRdb's table is partial and in-frame only. The sample has roughly 130,000 clones, around three fifths seen once; the top ten hold less than 5.5%. This sequence originates from a human donor with alopecia areata. Sequencing was performed on CD4+ T cells sorted from blood, taken at week 0.

The CDR3 DNA sequence: TGTGCCAGCAGCCGAGGCAGGGTCACTGAAGCTTTCTTT. Translated, it gives CASSRGRVTEAFF. This chain links TRBV7-8 with TRBJ1-1; TRBD1 might be the D (5 bases). V gave up 5 bases and J gave up 4 bases, with 11 bases separating them. Germline-derived CDR1 and CDR2 are SGHVS and FQNEAQ. CDR3 length: 13 amino acids.